These 15 T cell receptor beta chains share one sample of origin, sequenced in a study of cytomegalovirus exposure and HLA in healthy donors. Some clones are missing from TCRdb's copy, which holds only in-frame ones; the method was immunoSEQ multiplex PCR. The data show about 250,000 clones, approximately 84% seen once. Source material: PBMCs. These receptor sequences come from a man between 18 and 35 years old in good health and CMV-seropositive.

The J gene is TRBJ2-7, the V gene TRBV6-5; D remains ambiguous. Germline CDR1 and CDR2: MNHEY and SVGAGI. V was trimmed by 7 bases and J by 0 bases, leaving 10 bases between them. The CDR3 is 13 residues long. The CDR3 loop reads CASIPANSYEQYF. CDR3 nucleotide sequence: TGTGCCAGCATACCTGCCAACTCCTACGAGCAGTACTTC.

This rearrangement joins TRBV5-1 to TRBJ2-3; D may be TRBD1 (5 bases). The CDR3 sequence is 14 residues long. CDR1 SGHRS and CDR2 YFSETQ come from the germline V gene. V lost 0 bases and J lost 5, with 10 bases in between. CDR3 DNA sequence: TGCGCCAGCAGCTTGGAGGGGCTGAGAGATACGCAGTATTTT. Its translation is CASSLEGLRDTQYF.

V is TRBV11-2 and J is TRBJ1-3; unclear D gene. V dropped 3 bases and J dropped 0 bases, with 6 bases sitting between them. Germline V gives CDR1 SGHAT, CDR2 FQNNGV. The CDR3 extends over 14 amino acids. The CDR3 DNA reads as TGTGCCAGCAGCTTGGGCCTCTCTGGAAACACCATATATTTT. Its translation: CASSLGLSGNTIYF.

The chain has TRBV5-1 and TRBJ2-2; TRBD1 matches at 10 bases. Losses at the gene ends were 4 bases for V and 6 bases for J; bases not matched to a gene: 3. The CDR3 consists of 14 residues. Germline-derived CDR1 and CDR2 are SGHRS and YFSETQ. The CDR3 DNA reads as TGCGCCAGCAGCCAAGGGACAGGGGCCGGGGAGCTGTTTTTT. It specifies CASSQGTGAGELFF.

The chain uses TRBV5-1 and TRBJ2-1, with 8 bases fitting TRBD2. Germline CDR1 reads SGHRS; CDR2 reads YFSETQ. This CDR3 has 18 amino acids. V was clipped by 2 bases and J by 7 bases; unmatched bases: 17. The CDR3 DNA reads as TGCGCCAGCAGCTTAGGTAGCGGGGCCCGTACTGTCTCGAATGAGCAGTTCTTC. Its translation: CASSLGSGARTVSNEQFF.

The CDR3 nucleotides read TGTGCCAGCAGTGAAGCGCCTCTGGGCGAAGCGGGGGACAATGAGCAGTTCTTC. Its translation: CASSEAPLGEAGDNEQFF. The chain employs TRBV6-1 and TRBJ2-1, with 8 bases identical to TRBD2. The CDR3 extends over 18 amino acids. CDR1 and CDR2 (germline): MNHNS, SASEGT. Unmatched junction bases numbered 12, after V lost 0 bases and J lost 5 bases.

As concerns this clone: The sample contains more than one DNA sequence encoding this CDR3. The chain joins TRBV27 to TRBJ2-7; TRBD2 might be the D (6 bases). The CDR3 contains 15 residues. Germline lookup yields CDR1 MNHEY and CDR2 SMNVEV (reference sequence). V dropped 2 bases and J dropped 2 bases, with 13 bases sitting between them. CDR3 protein: CASSLRSGRAYEQYF. For the CDR3, the DNA is TGTGCCAGCAGTTTACGGAGCGGGCGGGCCTACGAGCAGTACTTC.

V and J are TRBV11-2 and TRBJ1-1; D unresolved. Trimming pared 5 bases from V and 2 bases from J, leaving 15 bases between. The CDR3 covers 15 residues. Germline V gives CDR1 SGHAT, CDR2 FQNNGV. The CDR3: CASSPIGSSNTEAFF. DNA for the CDR3: TGTGCCAGCAGCCCCATCGGGAGCTCTAACACTGAAGCTTTCTTT.

The V call is TRBV2, the J call TRBJ2-3; a possible D gene is TRBD2 (6 bases). In germline, CDR1 is SNHLY, CDR2 FYNNEI. The CDR3 spans 15 residues. V was clipped by 1 base and J by 2 bases, with 10 bases between them. CDR3 DNA sequence: TGTGCCAGCAGTGAAGGGGGGGATGTCACAGATACGCAGTATTTT. Translated: CASSEGGDVTDTQYF.

CDR3 coding DNA: TGTGCCAGCACCACAGACACCAGCTCCTACAATGAGCAGTTCTTC. This gives the protein CASTTDTSSYNEQFF. The rearrangement links TRBV9 to TRBJ2-1; no firm D call. Trimming cost V 6 bases and J 0 bases, with 13 bases left between them. The CDR3 loop spans 15 amino acids. CDR1 SGDLS and CDR2 YYNGEE come from the germline V gene.

The chain carries TRBV7-7 and TRBJ2-1, with TRBD2 matching over 11 bases. The CDR3 runs 15 residues. The junction had 6 bases not matched to a gene; V was cut back by 4 bases and J by 7 bases. Germline V gene lookup returns CDR1 SSHAT and CDR2 FNYEAQ (reference sequence). The chain's CDR3 is CASSSLAGATNEQFF. In nucleotides, the CDR3 is TGTGCCAGCAGCTCACTAGCGGGAGCTACGAATGAGCAGTTCTTC.

The genes are TRBV27 and TRBJ2-7; 9 nucleotides align to TRBD1. The V and J ends lost 7 bases and 7 bases, in that order; junction bases with no gene match: 8. The germline gives CDR1 MNHEY, CDR2 SMNVEV (reference sequence). The CDR3 consists of 13 residues. CDR3 coding DNA: TGTGCCAGCAAGCCACAGGGGGCACGTGAGCAGTACTTC. Residues: CASKPQGAREQYF.

V is TRBV6-1 and J is TRBJ1-5, with TRBD1 identical over 8 bases. Germline V gene data show CDR1 as MNHNS and CDR2 as SASEGT. The ends lost 2 bases at V and 4 bases at J; junction bases unmatched: 4. There are 15 residues in the CDR3. Written as DNA, the CDR3 is TGTGCCAGCAGTGAATACGGACAGGGAAATCAGCCCCAGCATTTT. Amino acid sequence: CASSEYGQGNQPQHF.

The V call is TRBV7-6, the J call TRBJ2-5; either TRBD1 or TRBD2 may supply D (5 bases each). The CDR3 is made up of 13 amino acids. Germline CDR1 and CDR2: SGHVS and FNYEAQ. V was pared by 5 bases and J by 2 bases, with 9 bases between. The CDR3, as DNA: TGTGCCAGCAGCCCGGGGCTTCAAGAGACCCAGTACTTC. Translating it yields CASSPGLQETQYF. The entire variable domain, with the rest obtained from reference TRBV7-6 and TRBJ2-5, is as follows: GAGVSQSPRYKVTKRGQDVALRCDPISGHVSLYWYRQALGQGPEFLTYFNYEAQQDKSGLPNDRFSAERPEGSISTLTIQRTEQRDSAMYRCASSPGLQETQYFGPGTRLLVL.

The rearrangement uses TRBV9 and TRBJ2-3; no reliable D call. The germline gives CDR1 SGDLS, CDR2 YYNGEE. The CDR3 covers 15 residues. V was cut by 0 bases and J by 0 bases, with 8 bases left in between. Here the CDR3 reads CASSVVGLSTDTQYF. The CDR3 DNA sequence: TGTGCCAGCAGCGTAGTAGGGCTTAGCACAGATACGCAGTATTTT.